The text below deals with one T cell receptor (beta chain). Its antigen is unidentified. These data come from a study of circulating and synovial CD4+ cells in juvenile arthritis. Some clones are missing from TCRdb's copy, which holds only in-frame ones; the method was immunoSEQ multiplex PCR. The data contain around 31,000 clones, about 95% of them singletons. Trimming took 2 bases from V and 5 from J; bases not matched to a gene: 4. The CDR3 sequence is 14 residues long. Germline V gene lookup returns CDR1 SGHKS and CDR2 YYEKEE (reference sequence). Findings and caveats of the study: CPL versus bulk CD4 samples: T cell genome counts differed by at least an order of magnitude. Compared with bulk blood, circulating pathogenic-like lymphocytes shared substantially more CDR3 sequences with synovial T cells.

Sequenced material: CD4+ T cells from blood. The chain uses TRBV5-5 and TRBJ1-1; 9 positions agree with TRBD1. The TCR was taken from a human donor with juvenile idiopathic arthritis. The CDR3 loop reads CASSFTGGGTEAFF. DNA of the CDR3: TGTGCCAGCAGCTTCACAGGGGGCGGAACTGAAGCTTTCTTT.